This TCR beta chain was captured by sequencing in a study of cytomegalovirus exposure and HLA in healthy donors. Study outcomes and limitations: TCR beta V- and J-gene trimming was later associated with a missense DCLRE1C variant. According to the study, roughly 160 TCR beta chains were cytomegalovirus-associated. Analysis performed later found about 17,000 TCR beta sequences associated with HLA alleles at 0.05 false discovery rate.

60 Vbeta and 13 Jbeta primers were used in PCR. Clones were read by immunoSEQ multiplex PCR, and TCRdb kept only the in-frame ones, dropping some. The sample gives 180,000 or so clones, around 80% of which show up once; more than 3% is in the top ten. A word on this clone: Its cognate antigen is unknown.

This clonotype was sampled from a woman in her sixties or seventies in good health and CMV-seropositive. Sequencing used PBMCs.

Here the CDR3 DNA reads TGCGCCAGCAGCGGGGGGACAGGGGGCGATGAAAAACTGTTTTTT. Protein sequence: CASSGGTGGDEKLFF. The V and J genes are TRBV5-1 and TRBJ1-4, with 12 bases aligning to TRBD1. V was pared by 4 bases and J by 6 bases, with 4 bases of the junction left unmatched. CDR3 length: 15 amino acids. The germline V gene encodes CDR1 SGHRS and CDR2 YFSETQ.